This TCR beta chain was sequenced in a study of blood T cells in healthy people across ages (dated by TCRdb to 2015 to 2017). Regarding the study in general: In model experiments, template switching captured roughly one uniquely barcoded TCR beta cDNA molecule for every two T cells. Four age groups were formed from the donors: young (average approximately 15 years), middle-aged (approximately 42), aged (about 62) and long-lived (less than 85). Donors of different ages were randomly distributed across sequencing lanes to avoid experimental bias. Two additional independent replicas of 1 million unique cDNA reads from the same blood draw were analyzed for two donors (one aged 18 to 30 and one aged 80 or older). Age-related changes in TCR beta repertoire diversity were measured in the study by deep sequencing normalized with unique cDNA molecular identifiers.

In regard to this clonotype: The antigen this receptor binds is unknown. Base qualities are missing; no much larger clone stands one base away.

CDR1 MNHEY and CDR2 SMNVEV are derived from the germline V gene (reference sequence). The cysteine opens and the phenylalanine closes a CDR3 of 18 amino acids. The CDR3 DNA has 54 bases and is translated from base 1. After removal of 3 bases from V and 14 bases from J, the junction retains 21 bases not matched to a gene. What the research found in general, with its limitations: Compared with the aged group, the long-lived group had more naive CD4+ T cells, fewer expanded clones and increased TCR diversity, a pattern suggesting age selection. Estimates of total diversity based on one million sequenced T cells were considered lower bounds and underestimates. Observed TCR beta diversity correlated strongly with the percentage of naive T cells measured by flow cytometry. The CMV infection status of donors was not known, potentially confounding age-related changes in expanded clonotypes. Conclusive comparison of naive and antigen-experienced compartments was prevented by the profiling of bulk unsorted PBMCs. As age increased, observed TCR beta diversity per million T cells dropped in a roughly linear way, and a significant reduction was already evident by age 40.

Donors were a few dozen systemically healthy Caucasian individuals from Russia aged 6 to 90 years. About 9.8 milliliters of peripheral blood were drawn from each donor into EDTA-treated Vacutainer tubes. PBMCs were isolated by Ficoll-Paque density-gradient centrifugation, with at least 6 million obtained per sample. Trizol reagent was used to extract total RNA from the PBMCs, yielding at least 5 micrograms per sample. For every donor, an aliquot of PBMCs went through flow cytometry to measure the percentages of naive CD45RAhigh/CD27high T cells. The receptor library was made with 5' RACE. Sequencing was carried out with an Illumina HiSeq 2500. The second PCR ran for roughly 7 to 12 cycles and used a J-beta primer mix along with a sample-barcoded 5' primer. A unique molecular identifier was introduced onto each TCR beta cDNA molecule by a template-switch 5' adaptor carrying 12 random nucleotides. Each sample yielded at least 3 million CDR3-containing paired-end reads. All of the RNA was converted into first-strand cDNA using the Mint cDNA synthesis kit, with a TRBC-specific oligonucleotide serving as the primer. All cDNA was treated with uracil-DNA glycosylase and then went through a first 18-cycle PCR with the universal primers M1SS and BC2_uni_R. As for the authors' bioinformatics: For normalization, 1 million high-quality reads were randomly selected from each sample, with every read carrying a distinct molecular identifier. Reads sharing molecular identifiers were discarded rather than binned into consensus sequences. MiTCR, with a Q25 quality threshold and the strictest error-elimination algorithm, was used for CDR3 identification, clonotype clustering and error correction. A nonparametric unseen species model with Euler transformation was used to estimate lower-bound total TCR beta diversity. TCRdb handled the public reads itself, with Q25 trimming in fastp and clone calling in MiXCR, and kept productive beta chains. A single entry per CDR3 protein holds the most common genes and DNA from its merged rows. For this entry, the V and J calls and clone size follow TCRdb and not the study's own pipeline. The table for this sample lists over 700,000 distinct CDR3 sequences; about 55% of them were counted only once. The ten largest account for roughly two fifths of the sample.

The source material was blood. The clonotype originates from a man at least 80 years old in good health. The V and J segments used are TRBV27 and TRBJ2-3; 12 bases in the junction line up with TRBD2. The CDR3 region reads CASSLGGLAGGADRYAYF. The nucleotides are TGTGCCAGCAGTTTGGGGGGCCTAGCGGGAGGGGCGGACAGATACGCGTATTTT.